This TCR beta chain is drawn from a study of radiotherapy plus CTLA-4 blockade in lung cancer. Study-wide results and limits: Following radiotherapy plus ipilimumab, tumor-derived TCR clones expanded in the blood. Early shifts in blood T cell clones, with interferon-beta, reportedly predicted response best.

This clone occurred a few times. The antigen is undetermined. Germline-derived CDR1 and CDR2 are SEHNR and FQNEAQ (reference sequence). There are 14 residues in the CDR3. Trimming cost V 6 bases and J 5 bases, with 14 bases left between them. The data were produced by immunoSEQ multiplex PCR, yet TCRdb's version contains in-frame clones alone and is incomplete. The data show more than 55,000 clones, with 70% to 85% seen just once and around 16% held by the top ten. Focal radiation was given together with CTLA-4 blockade (ipilimumab) to patients with chemo-refractory metastatic non-small-cell lung cancer.

The sequences come from peripheral blood, collected from a patient treated with radiotherapy plus ipilimumab. This TCR came from a human donor with non-small cell lung cancer who had a complete response to radiotherapy plus ipilimumab. The gene calls are TRBV7-9 and TRBJ1-5; D remains ambiguous. CDR3 in amino acids: CASSGLGEHQPQHF. The DNA of the CDR3 is TGTGCCAGCAGTGGGCTCGGGGAGCATCAGCCCCAGCATTTT.